This TCR beta chain was captured by sequencing in a study of T cells after yellow fever vaccination. In the study overall: Low-cell-number fractions underwent preparation using SMART-Seq v4 Ultra Low Input. The study's findings and limits: Subsequent booster samples again held most clones from primary vaccination (96% CD4, about 90% CD8). Relatively few clonotypes were ones that appeared in both CD4 and CD8 compartments.

This clonotype occurred many times. Its antigen remains unidentified. V lost 1 base, J lost 3 bases, and 10 bases lay in between. Germline assignment: CDR1 SGHTA and CDR2 FQGNSA. CDR3 length: 14 amino acids. Each CDR3 protein gets one entry after TCRdb re-called the 5' RACE reads with MiXCR. The sample yields 120,000 or so distinct CDR3 sequences, about 7% seen once. This TCR was recovered from a man aged 18 to 29 who received the YFV17D yellow fever vaccine. The chain uses TRBV7-2 and TRBJ2-7; perhaps TRBD1 as D (6 bases). The sequencing used CD4+ T cells sorted from PBMCs, collected approximately 47 days after the first yellow fever vaccination. The CDR3 spells CASSLVQGNYEQYV. CDR3 nucleotides: TGTGCCAGCAGCTTAGTACAGGGAAACTACGAGCAGTACGTC.